This entry lists 22 T cell receptor beta chains sequenced from one sample in a study of T cells in Graves' hyperthyroidism and ophthalmopathy. RNA transcripts were the template for amplifying TCR beta CDR3 regions. The study used the HTBI primer set for a first-round RT-PCR of the TCR CDR3. TCRdb analysed the multiplex PCR reads with MiXCR anew, one entry per CDR3 protein. The sample includes more than 550,000 distinct CDR3 sequences, around 16% of them seen just once. Sequencing was carried out using blood. Receptors were obtained from a man aged 45-60 years with Graves' hyperthyroidism.

This clonotype was seen ten or more times. This chain connects TRBV2 to TRBJ2-5, with D unresolved. V lost 3 bases and J lost 3, with 5 bases in between. Germline assignment: CDR1 SNHLY and CDR2 FYNNEI. The CDR3 consists of 12 residues. The CDR3 reads CASSEVEETQYF. The CDR3 DNA is TGTGCCAGCAGTGAGGTAGAAGAGACCCAGTACTTC. The full variable domain, completed using reference TRBV2 and TRBJ2-5, is EPEVTQTPSHQVTQMGQEVILRCVPISNHLYFYWYRQILGQKVEFLVSFYNNEISEKSEIFDDQFSVERPDGSNFTLKIRSTKLEDSAMYFCASSEVEETQYFGPGTRLLVL.

This clonotype was seen a handful of times. The V gene is TRBV6-1, the J gene TRBJ1-4; D remains ambiguous. The V end lost 6 bases, the J end lost 0 bases, and 11 bases lay between the germline ends. The CDR3 extends over 15 amino acids. Germline values: CDR1 MNHNS, CDR2 SASEGT. CDR3 coding DNA: TGTGCCAGCAGACCAACCGGGGCAACTAATGAAAAACTGTTTTTT. Its translation: CASRPTGATNEKLFF.

V is TRBV13 and J is TRBJ2-7, with D perhaps assigned TRBD1 or TRBD2 (6 bases each). The V and J ends lost 0 bases and 4 bases respectively, with 10 bases between them. Germline assignment: CDR1 PRHDT and CDR2 FYEKMQ (reference sequence). The CDR3 has 14 amino acids. The CDR3 nucleotides are TGTGCCAGCAGCTTAGGAAGGGGGGTATACGAGCAGTACTTC. Its protein product is CASSLGRGVYEQYF.

This clonotype was detected ten times or more. V usage is TRBV5-1 and J usage is TRBJ2-7, with 7 positions matching TRBD1. Germline loops: CDR1 SGHRS, CDR2 YFSETQ. The CDR3 is 13 amino acids. The V gene end was trimmed by 4 bases and the J gene end by 4 bases; junction bases not matched to a gene: 5. The CDR3 region is CASSARQGYEQYF. The CDR3 DNA sequence: TGCGCCAGCAGCGCCAGACAGGGATACGAGCAGTACTTC.

The J gene is TRBJ1-4, the V gene TRBV4-1; D possibly corresponds to TRBD1 (5 bases). The germline gives CDR1 MGHRA, CDR2 YSYEKL. The V end was cut by 1 base, the J end by 0 bases, with 12 bases between. This CDR3 region has 17 residues. The CDR3 protein is CASSQGGRLATNEKLFF. The CDR3 DNA follows: TGCGCCAGCAGCCAAGGGGGCAGACTTGCAACTAATGAAAAACTGTTTTTT.

The V call is TRBV30, the J call TRBJ1-1; no clear D gene. The V end lost 5 bases, the J end lost 3 bases, and 13 bases lay between the germline ends. Germline-derived CDR1 and CDR2 are GTSNPN and SVGIG (reference sequence). This CDR3 comprises 13 residues. CDR3 residues: CAWFSRPHTEAFF. The CDR3, as DNA: TGTGCCTGGTTTTCCCGGCCGCACACTGAAGCTTTCTTT.

The rearrangement uses TRBV6-1 and TRBJ2-1; possibly TRBD2 for D (6 bases). Looked up from germline, CDR1 is MNHNS and CDR2 is SASEGT. This CDR3 is 14 amino acids long. V was clipped by 3 bases and J by 5 bases, with 11 bases between them. The CDR3 DNA is TGTGCCAGCAGTGAGTGGAGGGACGACAATGAGCAGTTCTTC. It yields the protein CASSEWRDDNEQFF.

This clonotype appeared a few times. This chain links TRBV3-1 with TRBJ2-7; 13 positions match TRBD2. After removal of 5 bases from V and 5 bases from J, the junction contained 3 bases not matched to a gene. The germline V gene encodes CDR1 LGHDT and CDR2 YNNKEL (reference sequence). The CDR3 is made up of 14 amino acids. As DNA, the CDR3 is TGTGCCAGCAGCGTTGGACTAGCGGGAGACGAGCAGTACTTC. Its protein is CASSVGLAGDEQYF.

This clonotype was observed many times. The rearrangement joins TRBV2 to TRBJ2-1; 12 positions agree with TRBD2. V lost 9 bases, J lost 9 bases, and 6 bases stayed unmatched. The germline V gene has CDR1 SNHLY and CDR2 FYNNEI. The CDR3 runs to 13 residues. The CDR3 bases are TGTGCCAGTGGGACTAGCGGGTACGGTGAGCAGTTCTTC. Protein sequence: CASGTSGYGEQFF.

This clonotype was detected only a few times. The chain carries TRBV4-1 and TRBJ2-7; 10 nucleotides agree with TRBD2. The junction had 3 bases not matched to a gene; V was cut back by 1 base and J by 3 bases. Germline-derived CDR1 and CDR2 are MGHRA and YSYEKL. This CDR3 is 15 amino acids long. The CDR3, as DNA: TGCGCCAGCAGCCAAGCCCTAGCGGGGGACTACGAGCAGTACTTC. The encoded protein is CASSQALAGDYEQYF.

This chain joins TRBV24-1 and TRBJ2-2; the D call may be TRBD1 or TRBD2 (5 bases each). CDR3 length: 16 residues. V shed 0 bases and J shed 6 bases, with 13 bases lying between them. CDR1 is KGHDR and CDR2 is SFDVKD in the germline V gene. In DNA form, the CDR3 reads TGTGCCACCAGTGATTTGGGCCATATGGGGGCCGGGGAGCTGTTTTTT. Protein product: CATSDLGHMGAGELFF.

The table lists this clonotype with a few counts. CDR3 in amino acids: CSASGRDSPLHF. The CDR3 nucleotides are TGCAGTGCTAGTGGCAGGGACTCACCCCTCCACTTT. The genes are TRBV20-1 and TRBJ1-6, with D perhaps TRBD1 (5 bases). V shed 3 bases and J shed 10 bases, with 10 bases lying between them. The CDR3 is 12 amino acids. CDR1 and CDR2 (germline): DFQATT, SNEGSKA (reference sequence).

In this sample, this clonotype turned up a few times. The V gene is TRBV7-2, the J gene TRBJ1-4; maybe TRBD1 (5 bases). V was trimmed by 1 base and J by 6 bases, leaving 12 bases between them. There are 15 residues in the CDR3. The germline CDR1 and CDR2 sequences are SGHTA and FQGNSA. In DNA form, the CDR3 reads TGTGCCAGCAGCTTAGTGTGGGGGGAAGATGAAAAACTGTTTTTT. Protein: CASSLVWGEDEKLFF.

The genes are TRBV5-1 and TRBJ2-1; TRBD1 matches at 8 bases. V shed 1 base and J 8 bases; nucleotides not matched to a gene: 5. Per the germline V gene, CDR1 is SGHRS and CDR2 is YFSETQ. This CDR3 has 14 residues. CDR3: CASSLRTGLHEQFF. CDR3 DNA sequence: TGCGCCAGCAGCTTGAGGACAGGGCTTCATGAGCAGTTCTTC.

This clonotype was picked up a small number of times. This chain joins TRBV6-4 and TRBJ2-4; TRBD2 agrees at 7 bases. The CDR3 totals 15 residues. From germline, CDR1 is MRHNA and CDR2 SNTAGT. The ends lost 2 bases at V and 6 bases at J; junction bases unmatched: 7. CDR3 sequence: CASSDAGEVGNIQYF. CDR3 nucleotide sequence: TGTGCCAGCAGTGACGCGGGGGAGGTAGGAAACATTCAGTACTTC.

The V gene is TRBV3-1, the J gene TRBJ2-6; D is unresolved. CDR3 size: 14 residues. CDR1 and CDR2 from the germline V gene are LGHDT and YNNKEL (reference sequence). V lost 7 bases and J 0 bases, leaving 7 bases between the germline ends. Here the CDR3 DNA reads TGTGCCAGCACGTGGAGCTCTGGGGCCAACGTCCTGACTTTC. It translates to CASTWSSGANVLTF.

V gene TRBV7-2 combines with J gene TRBJ1-5, with 7 bases identical to TRBD1. The germline gives CDR1 SGHTA, CDR2 FQGNSA. The CDR3 has 17 amino acids. V lost 3 bases and J lost 3; bases outside the gene matches: 11. Written as DNA, the CDR3 is TGTGCCAGCAGCTTTACCGACAGGGACGGGGACAATCAGCCCCAGCATTTT. Amino acid sequence: CASSFTDRDGDNQPQHF.

The CDR3 DNA sequence: TGTGCCAGCAGTTATAGGACAGGGGGGAGCACTGAAGCTTTCTTT. It yields the protein CASSYRTGGSTEAFF. J is TRBJ1-1 and V is TRBV28; 10 bases agree with TRBD1. J was trimmed by 4 bases and V by 4 bases; bases with no gene match: 6. This CDR3 spans 15 amino acids. From germline, CDR1 is MDHEN and CDR2 SYDVKM.

There are many counts of this clonotype. V and J are TRBV12-3 or TRBV12-4 and TRBJ2-1; D unresolved. The CDR3 runs to 15 residues. The germline V and J ends were trimmed by 0 bases and 0 bases, with 6 bases remaining between them. The DNA of the CDR3 is TGTGCCAGCAGTTTAGCTAGCCTCTCCTACAATGAGCAGTTCTTC. Encoded protein: CASSLASLSYNEQFF.

This clonotype has a count of ten or more. The V call is TRBV28, the J call TRBJ2-5; 9 bases match TRBD2. The CDR3 is 15 amino acids. The junction had 5 bases not matched to a gene; V was cut back by 4 bases and J by 2 bases. Looked up from germline, CDR1 is MDHEN and CDR2 is SYDVKM. CDR3 nucleotides: TGTGCCAGCAGTTCAGCGGGAGGCCCACAAGAGACCCAGTACTTC. Its translation: CASSSAGGPQETQYF.

This clonotype was picked up many times. This sequence joins TRBV19 and TRBJ2-1; 8 bases map to TRBD1. The length of the CDR3 is 15 residues. Looked up from germline, CDR1 is LNHDA and CDR2 is SQIVND (reference sequence). The V and J ends lost 9 bases and 0 bases, in that order; junction bases with no gene match: 7. Here the CDR3 reads CASSSTGGSYNEQFF. In nucleotides, the CDR3 is TGTGCCAGCAGCTCCACAGGGGGCTCCTACAATGAGCAGTTCTTC.

This clonotype is a singleton in its sample. This may arise from a read error, as a much more abundant clone is one base away. This chain connects TRBV7-2 to TRBJ2-3; no clear D. The end of the DNA fits TRBJ1-5 better, so the J call may be wrong. The CDR3 extends over 16 amino acids. Per germline, CDR1 SGHTA and CDR2 FQGNSA. The CDR3 DNA reads TGTGCCAGCAGACCTCCTGGCCTTAGCGGAACAGATACGCAGCATTTT. Translation: CASRPPGLSGTDTQHF.